Presented here are 32 T cell receptor beta chains from one specimen sequenced in a study of T-cell memory formation after mild COVID-19. Via MiXCR, TCRdb re-called the 5' RACE reads, giving one row per CDR3 protein. The sample shows about 350,000 distinct CDR3 sequences, approximately 22% of them seen only once. The sequenced material came from PBMCs or a T cell subset sorted from them (not recorded which). The receptors shown here come from a man younger than 35 who had mild COVID-19 (a few samples of this study predate the infection). Cell type and time point are not known.

The J gene is TRBJ1-4, the V gene TRBV14; D unresolved. With 4 bases removed from V and 7 bases from J, the gap between germline ends came to 7 bases. The CDR3 totals 12 residues. Germline loops: CDR1 SGHDN, CDR2 FVKESK. The CDR3 loop reads CASSPASEKLFF. CDR3 coding DNA: TGTGCCAGCAGCCCGGCCAGTGAAAAACTGTTTTTT.

This clonotype was counted between two and nine times. This rearrangement joins TRBV11-2 to TRBJ2-1; 7 nucleotides agree with TRBD1. V dropped 5 bases and J dropped 2; count of bases not matched to a gene: 6. CDR1 SGHAT and CDR2 FQNNGV come from the germline V gene. This CDR3 has 15 residues. The CDR3 DNA is TGTGCCAGCAGCCCGCGAGGGACAGCCTACAATGAGCAGTTCTTC. Its protein is CASSPRGTAYNEQFF.

The chain recombines TRBV7-9 with TRBJ2-5; no firm D call. Trimming left V 1 base short and J 5 bases short, with 11 bases between. CDR1 SEHNR and CDR2 FQNEAQ come from the germline V gene (reference sequence). CDR3 size: 14 residues. CDR3 sequence (DNA): TGTGCCAGCAGCTTAGACGGAACGTTGGAGACCCAGTACTTC. Translating it yields CASSLDGTLETQYF.

This chain links TRBV25-1 with TRBJ1-6, with 8 positions matching TRBD1. Germline CDR1 reads MGHDK; CDR2 reads SYGVNS. CDR3 length: 14 residues. Losses at the gene ends were 7 bases for V and 6 bases for J; bases not matched to a gene: 5. The DNA for the CDR3 is TGTGCCAGCACGAGGACAGGGCTTAATTCACCCCTCCACTTT. This codes for CASTRTGLNSPLHF.

This clonotype came up a few times. The chain links TRBV4-2 to TRBJ2-3; possible D gene TRBD2, 6 bases. Germline assignment: CDR1 LGHNA and CDR2 YNFKEQ. V shed 3 bases and J shed 1 base, with 20 bases lying between them. CDR3 length: 18 amino acids. This CDR3 reads CASSQTAGTPVRTDTQYF. The CDR3 nucleotides are TGTGCCAGCAGCCAGACGGCCGGGACTCCTGTGCGCACAGATACGCAGTATTTT.

In DNA form, the CDR3 reads TGTGCCAGCAGCCAAGTCATTTGGGACGGCCTTAACTATGGCTACACCTTC. Translated, it gives CASSQVIWDGLNYGYTF. V and J are TRBV3-2 and TRBJ1-2. TRBV3-2 is annotated as a pseudogene. The CDR3 runs to 17 residues.

The gene calls are TRBV2 and TRBJ1-1; the D is unclear. The V gene lost 6 bases and the J gene lost 2 bases, with 13 bases spanning the gap. The CDR3 runs 14 residues. CDR1 SNHLY and CDR2 FYNNEI come from the germline V gene. CDR3 sequence reads: CASRNQAANTEAFF. CDR3 bases: TGTGCCAGCAGGAATCAGGCGGCAAACACTGAAGCTTTCTTT.

This clonotype was counted a few times. The chain couples TRBV12-3 or TRBV12-4 to TRBJ2-3; 13 positions match TRBD2. This CDR3 spans 14 amino acids. Trimming removed 6 bases from V and 6 bases from J; junction bases left unmatched: 3. CDR3 nucleotide sequence: TGTGCCAGCAGGACTAGCGGGGGGTTGGATACGCAGTATTTT. Translated: CASRTSGGLDTQYF.

V is TRBV3-1 and J is TRBJ1-5; TRBD1 matches at 7 bases. The CDR3 has 17 residues. Trimming cost V 0 bases and J 1 base; bases outside gene matches: 6. Per the germline V gene, CDR1 is LGHDT and CDR2 is YNNKEL (reference sequence). The CDR3 is CASSQEPKGASNQPQHF. The CDR3 coding sequence is TGTGCCAGCAGCCAAGAACCAAAGGGGGCGAGCAATCAGCCCCAGCATTTT.

At least ten counts were recorded for this clonotype. The chain carries TRBV29-1 and TRBJ2-3; D is perhaps TRBD2 (7 bases). V was cut by 7 bases and J by 4 bases, with 21 bases left in between. This CDR3 region has 15 residues. Looked up from germline, CDR1 is SQVTM and CDR2 is ANQGSEA. CDR3 nucleotide sequence: TGCAGCGCCGGCGGGGGCCCGGGAGTGTCAGATACGCAGTATTTT. It yields the protein CSAGGGPGVSDTQYF.

This clonotype was recorded a few times. The genes are TRBV6-2 or TRBV6-3 and TRBJ1-4; D ambiguous. The CDR3 has 12 amino acids. Per the germline V gene, CDR1 is MNHEY and CDR2 is SVGEGT. The ends were cut back, 8 bases at V and 8 bases at J, with 12 bases in the middle. DNA for the CDR3: TGTGCCAGCGCTCACAGCCCCGAAAAACTGTTTTTT. It yields the protein CASAHSPEKLFF.

This clonotype has a handful of counts. The rearrangement links TRBV27 to TRBJ1-2, with TRBD1 matching over 9 bases. V was clipped by 5 bases and J by 0 bases; unmatched bases: 7. This CDR3 spans 16 amino acids. Germline CDR1 is MNHEY and CDR2 is SMNVEV (reference sequence). The CDR3: CASSPGTGLSNYGYTF. The CDR3 DNA reads TGTGCCAGCAGTCCCGGGACAGGGCTTTCTAACTATGGCTACACCTTC.

J is TRBJ2-7 and V is TRBV27; a weak D match, TRBD2 (7 bases). CDR1 and CDR2 (germline): MNHEY, SMNVEV (reference sequence). The CDR3 is made up of 14 amino acids. Trimming pared 5 bases from V and 6 bases from J, leaving 17 bases between. The DNA of the CDR3 is TGTGCCAGCAGTCCATCCGGGGGGCTAGGCGAGCAGTACTTC. Translated, it gives CASSPSGGLGEQYF.

The chain combines TRBV5-1 with TRBJ1-3; no firm D call. This CDR3 has 15 residues. Per germline, CDR1 SGHRS and CDR2 YFSETQ. V was shortened by 0 bases and J by 2 bases, with 9 bases between the two germline ends. The CDR3 sequence is CASSLAVDPGNTIYF. Written as DNA, the CDR3 is TGCGCCAGCAGCTTGGCTGTGGATCCTGGAAACACCATATATTTT.

This chain joins TRBV11-2 and TRBJ2-2, with 7 bases that match TRBD1. V shed 1 base, J shed 5 bases, and the junction held 4 bases outside the gene matches. The CDR3 contains 15 residues. The germline V gene encodes CDR1 SGHAT and CDR2 FQNNGV. The CDR3 is CASSLAGTATGELFF. CDR3 DNA sequence: TGTGCCAGCAGCTTAGCCGGGACAGCTACCGGGGAGCTGTTTTTT.

This clonotype has a handful of counts. This chain uses TRBV11-2 with TRBJ2-5; TRBD1 might be the D (6 bases). Germline assignment: CDR1 SGHAT and CDR2 FQNNGV. V was cut by 0 bases and J by 4 bases, with 21 bases left in between. This CDR3 has 18 amino acids. CDR3 amino acids: CASSLDSYGQLGGETQYF. CDR3 DNA: TGTGCCAGCAGCTTAGATTCCTATGGACAGTTAGGCGGAGAGACCCAGTACTTC.

This clonotype was seen at least ten times. The V call is TRBV27, the J call TRBJ2-5, with 13 positions matching TRBD2. CDR1 and CDR2 (germline): MNHEY, SMNVEV (reference sequence). The CDR3 has 18 amino acids. After removal of 7 bases from V and 4 bases from J, the junction contained 15 bases not matched to a gene. The CDR3 nucleotides read TGTGCCAGCACTCCCCTCGGGACTAGCGGGGCTTTGGGAGAGACCCAGTACTTC. This encodes CASTPLGTSGALGETQYF.

Only a few counts were recorded for this clonotype. This chain links TRBV6-6 with TRBJ2-7; D gene unclear. The CDR3 consists of 16 residues. CDR1 is MNHNY and CDR2 is SVGAGI in the germline V gene (reference sequence). V was trimmed by 0 bases and J by 4 bases, leaving 16 bases between them. CDR3 nucleotides: TGTGCCAGCAGTTACTCGGTGCAGCCAGATCGTTACGAGCAGTACTTC. Its protein product is CASSYSVQPDRYEQYF.

This chain links TRBV7-6 with TRBJ2-2; D not certain. The germline V gene has CDR1 SGHVS and CDR2 FNYEAQ. The V end lost 4 bases, the J end lost 4 bases, and 10 bases lay between the germline ends. The CDR3 runs to 14 residues. Written as DNA, the CDR3 is TGTGCCAGCAGCTACCAGGACGGCACCGGGGAGCTGTTTTTT. Encoded protein: CASSYQDGTGELFF.

The genes are TRBV19 and TRBJ1-2; D is uncertain. CDR1 and CDR2 from the germline V gene are LNHDA and SQIVND (reference sequence). The CDR3 loop spans 13 amino acids. V was shortened by 2 bases and J by 5 bases, with 9 bases between the two germline ends. CDR3 coding DNA: TGTGCCAGTAGTATATCTGTTCAGTATGGCTACACCTTC. This encodes CASSISVQYGYTF.

The V call is TRBV7-9, the J call TRBJ1-1; D unresolved. Germline V gene lookup returns CDR1 SEHNR and CDR2 FQNEAQ (reference sequence). V was trimmed by 1 base and J by 0 bases, leaving 6 bases between them. The CDR3 has 14 residues. This chain's CDR3 is CASSLVFLNTEAFF. The DNA of the CDR3 is TGTGCCAGCAGCTTAGTATTTTTGAACACTGAAGCTTTCTTT. Filled out from reference TRBV7-9 and TRBJ1-1, the complete variable domain reads DTGVSQNPRHKITKRGQNVTFRCDPISEHNRLYWYRQTLGQGPEFLTYFQNEAQLEKSRLLSDRFSAERPKGSFSTLEIQRTEQGDSAMYLCASSLVFLNTEAFFGQGTRLTVV.

The CDR3: CSVRQGDTQYF. The DNA of the CDR3 is TGCAGCGTACGACAGGGGGATACGCAGTATTTT. This chain joins TRBV29-1 and TRBJ2-3, with 8 bases aligning to TRBD1. This CDR3 is 11 amino acids long. Germline V gene sequence: CDR1 SQVTM, CDR2 ANQGSEA. V gave up 6 bases and J gave up 6 bases; unmatched junction bases: 2.

The chain carries TRBV9 and TRBJ2-1; D tentatively fits TRBD1 or TRBD2 (5 bases each). Germline assignment: CDR1 SGDLS and CDR2 YYNGEE. The CDR3 length is 16 residues. V dropped 4 bases and J dropped 2 bases, with 16 bases sitting between them. CDR3 sequence: CASSPVGTRPYNEQFF. In DNA form, the CDR3 reads TGTGCCAGCAGCCCCGTTGGGACCCGGCCCTACAATGAGCAGTTCTTC.

This clonotype was found a few times. CDR3 DNA sequence: TGTGCCACCGGTCAGGGGGCGATGAGTACCGGGGAGCTGTTTTTT. It codes for CATGQGAMSTGELFF. The chain couples TRBV24-1 to TRBJ2-2; 8 nucleotides align to TRBD1. CDR1 is KGHDR, CDR2 SFDVKD, per germline. This CDR3 region has 15 residues. After removal of 9 bases from V and 5 bases from J, the junction contained 10 bases not matched to a gene.

The CDR3 loop reads CAWSLGMNTEAFF. The CDR3 coding sequence is TGTGCCTGGAGTTTGGGGATGAACACTGAAGCTTTCTTT. The V gene is TRBV30, the J gene TRBJ1-1; no firm D call. The CDR3 spans 13 residues. V lost 2 bases and J lost 0, with 7 bases in between. Looked up from germline, CDR1 is GTSNPN and CDR2 is SVGIG (reference sequence).

This clonotype was detected only a few times. The CDR3 sequence is CSARDPRGPNTGELFF. CDR3 nucleotides: TGCAGTGCTAGAGATCCGAGGGGCCCGAACACCGGGGAGCTGTTTTTT. The V and J genes are TRBV20-1 and TRBJ2-2, with D possibly being TRBD1 or TRBD2 (5 bases each). Deletions cut 0 bases from V and 0 bases from J, with 11 bases between. The CDR3 is 16 amino acids. CDR1 and CDR2 (germline): DFQATT, SNEGSKA (reference sequence).

This clonotype has a handful of counts. The gene calls are TRBV20-1 and TRBJ2-5; 8 nucleotides line up with TRBD2. The CDR3 sequence is 14 residues long. Trimming removed 5 bases from V and 5 bases from J; junction bases left unmatched: 10. CDR1 is DFQATT, CDR2 SNEGSKA, per germline (reference sequence). CDR3 amino acids: CSAPPRGGRETQYF. CDR3 sequence (DNA): TGCAGTGCTCCTCCCCGGGGGGGCCGGGAGACCCAGTACTTC.

This clonotype showed up just a few times. The CDR3 reads CASSQPWDRAGELFF. The CDR3 bases are TGCGCCAGCAGCCAACCCTGGGACAGGGCCGGGGAGCTGTTTTTT. This chain uses TRBV4-1 with TRBJ2-2; 9 positions match TRBD1. Germline values: CDR1 MGHRA, CDR2 YSYEKL. The CDR3 contains 15 residues. The trim removed 2 bases at V and 6 bases at J, leaving 4 bases unmatched.

This clonotype was detected ten times or more. The chain joins TRBV20-1 to TRBJ1-4, with D unclear. Germline CDR1 and CDR2: DFQATT and SNEGSKA (reference sequence). Deletions cut 0 bases from V and 7 bases from J, with 12 bases between. This CDR3 contains 14 residues. Here the CDR3 reads CSARDVVGGEKLFF. The CDR3 DNA follows: TGCAGTGCTAGAGATGTGGTGGGTGGTGAAAAACTGTTTTTT.

In its sample, this clonotype was seen many times. The rearrangement uses TRBV12-3 or TRBV12-4 and TRBJ1-6; 7 bases are a match to TRBD1. V trimming: 5 bases; J trimming: 10 bases; junction bases outside the gene matches: 5. The CDR3 is 13 residues long. Here the CDR3 DNA reads TGTGCCAGCAGTGTAACAGGGGAATCACCCCTCCACTTT. This codes for CASSVTGESPLHF.

This clonotype was counted at least ten times. The CDR3 DNA follows: TGCGCCAGCAGCGTGGGACAGCTCAAAGGTGAGCAGTTCTTC. Translation gives CASSVGQLKGEQFF. The chain joins TRBV5-1 to TRBJ2-1; 7 nucleotides line up with TRBD1. From germline, CDR1 is SGHRS and CDR2 YFSETQ. The CDR3 contains 14 residues. Trimming at V came to 4 bases and at J to 9 bases, leaving 10 bases not matched to a gene.

This chain links TRBV28 with TRBJ2-3; TRBD2 matches at 12 bases. This CDR3 has 15 residues. Trimming took 7 bases from V and 3 from J; bases not matched to a gene: 5. The germline V gene encodes CDR1 MDHEN and CDR2 SYDVKM. CDR3 loop: CASKRGTSGTDTQYF. As DNA, the CDR3 is TGTGCCAGCAAACGCGGGACTAGCGGGACAGATACGCAGTATTTT.